This T cell receptor (beta chain) was captured by sequencing in a study of CD8+ T cells in alopecia areata. This clone is a singleton in its sample. Investigators isolated RNA and reverse transcribed it into cDNA to act as the sequencing template. Produced via immunoSEQ multiplex PCR; TCRdb's table is partial and in-frame only. The sample has fewer than 150,000 clones, roughly 63% seen once; the top ten hold 25% to 30%. V lost 2 bases and J 4 bases, leaving 8 bases between the germline ends. The CDR3 extends over 14 amino acids. Specified treatment: oral pan-JAK inhibitor, 5-10 mg twice daily. The chain recombines TRBV23-1 with TRBJ1-4; no clear D gene. TRBV23-1 is treated as an ORF (open reading frame) with a function not yet certain. Sequencing was performed on CD8+ T cells sorted from blood, taken at week 4, from a patient treated with tofacitinib. This clonotype originated in a human donor with alopecia areata. For the CDR3, the DNA is TGCGCCAGCAGTCAAGTACAGATTAATGAAAAACTGTTTTTT. This encodes CASSQVQINEKLFF.